This T cell receptor beta chain was captured by sequencing in a study of neurological immune-mediated disorders. Sample time point: longitudinal time-point 2. Ten or more counts support this clonotype. TCRdb passed the 5' RACE reads through MiXCR, listing each CDR3 protein once. The sample records 65,000 to 95,000 distinct CDR3 sequences, about 5% being singletons. Trimming took off 0 bases at V and 6 bases at J, with 14 bases between the two ends. In germline, CDR1 is SGHVS, CDR2 FQNEAQ. The CDR3 covers 15 residues. The origin of this receptor is a woman aged 60-70 years with multiple sclerosis. The chain links TRBV7-8 to TRBJ1-2, with D hard to call. Sequenced input: PBMCs. The CDR3 DNA sequence: TGTGCCAGCAGCTTAGCGCCCCGATGGACGGATGGCTACACCTTC. Translating it yields CASSLAPRWTDGYTF.